A single sample gave rise to the 15 T cell receptor beta chains below, sequenced in a study of PD-L1 blockade in urothelial cancer. The time point: peripheral blood 6 weeks after treatment start. Profiled with immunoSEQ multiplex PCR; TCRdb holds only in-frame clones, not every one. The sample has around 49,000 clones; more than 75% are singletons. The material sequenced was PBMCs, taken around atezolizumab (anti-PD-L1) treatment. The origin of the receptors is a man aged 55 to 70 with urothelial cancer.

The chain uses TRBV11-1 and TRBJ1-2, with TRBD1 identical over 12 bases. The CDR3 has 15 residues. In germline, CDR1 is SGHAT, CDR2 FQDESV (reference sequence). V lost 5 bases to trimming and J lost 8 bases; unmatched junction nucleotides: 9. The CDR3 coding sequence is TGTGCCAGCAGCGCTGGGACAGGGGGCTTGGGAGGCTACACCTTC. This sequence encodes CASSAGTGGLGGYTF.

The genes are TRBV11-2 and TRBJ2-1; perhaps TRBD2 as D (7 bases). Germline loops: CDR1 SGHAT, CDR2 FQNNGV. Trimming removed 5 bases at V and 6 bases at J, with 26 bases between. The CDR3 consists of 18 residues. CDR3 loop: CASSPLKGRGIKGNEQFF. CDR3 DNA sequence: TGTGCCAGCAGCCCGCTGAAAGGGAGGGGGATTAAGGGCAATGAGCAGTTCTTC.

This clone was counted only a few times. The V and J genes are TRBV15 and TRBJ1-5; D unclear. CDR3 size: 16 residues. The V end was cut by 8 bases, the J end by 4 bases, with 21 bases between. The germline CDR1 and CDR2 sequences are LNHNV and YYDKDF (reference sequence). CDR3 coding DNA: TGTGCCACCGCCCCCTTAAGCGGACTGGGGAATCAGCCCCAGCATTTT. It codes for CATAPLSGLGNQPQHF.

This rearrangement joins TRBV27 to TRBJ1-1; 7 bases are shared with TRBD1. Germline V gene data show CDR1 as MNHEY and CDR2 as SMNVEV (reference sequence). This CDR3 has 14 residues. Germline trimming cut 2 bases from V and 7 bases from J; bases unmatched to any gene: 7. This CDR3 reads CASSLLGQGVEAFF. DNA for the CDR3: TGTGCCAGCAGTTTACTAGGGCAGGGGGTTGAAGCTTTCTTT.

This clone was counted only a few times. The gene calls are TRBV7-6 and TRBJ1-1, with no clear D. Germline CDR1 SGHVS, CDR2 FNYEAQ. CDR3 length: 13 amino acids. Trimming left V 3 bases short and J 5 bases short, with 10 bases between. Here the CDR3 reads CASSLRERTEAFF. In DNA form, the CDR3 reads TGTGCCAGCAGCTTGAGGGAGCGAACTGAAGCTTTCTTT.

This CDR3 reads CASSLPGFNYGYTF. The CDR3 DNA sequence: TGTGCCAGCAGCTTGCCAGGGTTCAACTATGGCTACACCTTC. The genes are TRBV5-4 and TRBJ1-2, with D maybe TRBD1 (5 bases). Trimming took 1 base from V and 2 from J, leaving 9 bases between them. Germline CDR1 SGHNT, CDR2 YYREEE (reference sequence). CDR3 length equals 14 residues.

The CDR3 DNA reads TGTGCCAGCACTTCCCGAGATTCCTCCTACGAGCAGTACTTC. Its protein is CASTSRDSSYEQYF. This chain uses TRBV27 with TRBJ2-7, with D unresolved. Per the germline V gene, CDR1 is MNHEY and CDR2 is SMNVEV (reference sequence). The V and J ends lost 7 bases and 0 bases respectively, with 13 bases between them. The CDR3 extends over 14 amino acids.

The chain combines TRBV7-2 with TRBJ2-1; 10 positions match TRBD2. The CDR3 totals 13 residues. CDR1 and CDR2 from the germline V gene are SGHTA and FQGNSA. V gave up 2 bases and J gave up 14 bases; unmatched junction bases: 6. This chain's CDR3 is CASSLTSGTGEFF. CDR3 nucleotide sequence: TGTGCCAGCAGCTTAACTAGCGGGACCGGGGAGTTCTTC. The full variable domain, with the rest looked up from reference TRBV7-2 and TRBJ2-1, is GAGVSQSPSNKVTEKGKDVELRCDPISGHTALYWYRQSLGQGLEFLIYFQGNSAPDKSGLPSDRFSAERTGGSVSTLTIQRTQQEDSAVYLCASSLTSGTGEFFGPGTRLTVL.

V and J are TRBV30 and TRBJ2-7; 7 bases are a match to TRBD2. CDR1 and CDR2 (germline): GTSNPN, SVGIG (reference sequence). Trimming cost V 0 bases and J 3 bases; bases outside gene matches: 2. The CDR3 is made up of 13 amino acids. CDR3 bases: TGTGCCTGGAGTGTGGGACTACTCTACGAGCAGTACTTC. Translated: CAWSVGLLYEQYF.

V usage is TRBV19 and J usage is TRBJ1-3, with TRBD1 as a possible D gene (6 bases). Trimming removed 4 bases from V and 4 bases from J, with 11 bases in between. This CDR3 is 14 amino acids long. CDR1 is LNHDA, CDR2 SQIVND, per germline (reference sequence). For the CDR3, the DNA is TGTGCCAGTAGTACACAGGGTACCGGAAACACCATATATTTT. The encoded protein is CASSTQGTGNTIYF.

This clone occurred once. V usage is TRBV28 and J usage is TRBJ1-2, with a tentative D call TRBD1 (6 bases). Germline V lookup: CDR1 MDHEN, CDR2 SYDVKM. Trimming cost V 11 bases and J 11 bases, with 21 bases left between them. This CDR3 region has 12 residues. The CDR3 nucleotides are TGTGCCGCCCTTGGCCAGGGGCTCCCTTACACCTTC. Translation: CAALGQGLPYTF.

The rearrangement joins TRBV27 to TRBJ2-7, with D possibly being TRBD1 (6 bases). CDR1 is MNHEY, CDR2 SMNVEV, per germline (reference sequence). The CDR3 is made up of 13 amino acids. V lost 7 bases to trimming and J lost 7 bases, with 17 bases between them. CDR3 in amino acids: CASMVTGWGEQYF. The CDR3 coding sequence is TGTGCCAGCATGGTGACAGGTTGGGGGGAGCAGTACTTC.

The rearrangement uses TRBV5-4 and TRBJ1-4, with D unresolved. Trimming shortened V by 5 bases and J by 3 bases, and 11 bases separated the two germline ends. Germline V lookup: CDR1 SGHNT, CDR2 YYREEE (reference sequence). CDR3 length: 14 residues. DNA for the CDR3: TGTGCCAGCAGGACTGCAGCGTCTAATGAAAAACTGTTTTTT. Amino acid sequence: CASRTAASNEKLFF.

This clone was found a few times. The chain links TRBV5-1 to TRBJ1-2, with a tentative D call TRBD1 (6 bases). CDR3 length equals 15 residues. CDR1 is SGHRS and CDR2 is YFSETQ in the germline V gene. With 0 bases removed from V and 3 bases from J, the gap between germline ends came to 12 bases. The chain's CDR3 is CASSLGTGSDYGYTF. DNA of the CDR3: TGCGCCAGCAGCTTGGGAACAGGGTCGGACTATGGCTACACCTTC. The full variable domain, with the rest looked up from reference TRBV5-1 and TRBJ1-2, is KAGVTQTPRYLIKTRGQQVTLSCSPISGHRSVSWYQQTPGQGLQFLFEYFSETQRNKGNFPGRFSGRQFSNSRSEMNVSTLELGDSALYLCASSLGTGSDYGYTFGSGTRLTVV.

The chain combines TRBV7-2 with TRBJ2-4; 8 nucleotides line up with TRBD2. Unmatched junction bases numbered 15, after V lost 5 bases and J lost 0 bases. From germline, CDR1 is SGHTA and CDR2 FQGNSA. The CDR3 is 19 residues long. Here the CDR3 reads CASSDGLAQVGAAKNIQYF. The DNA of the CDR3 is TGTGCCAGCAGCGACGGACTAGCCCAGGTCGGCGCAGCCAAAAACATTCAGTACTTC.